This T cell receptor (beta chain) was sequenced during a study of blood T cell repertoires in COVID-19. Study summary: The origin of the acute and convalescent COVID-19 samples was the United States, Italy and Spain. The analysed material was cDNA or gDNA that came from T cells, B-cell-depleted T cells, or PBMCs.

From germline, CDR1 is SGHDT and CDR2 YYEEEE. This CDR3 comprises 14 residues. V lost 2 bases to trimming and J lost 4 bases; unmatched junction nucleotides: 5. The table came from immunoSEQ multiplex PCR; TCRdb's copy has only in-frame clones and leaves some out. The sample lists some 230,000 clones; around 84% were seen once. The V and J genes are TRBV5-6 and TRBJ1-2; 7 positions agree with TRBD1. This receptor was obtained from a man aged 35 to 55 with acute or convalescent COVID-19. Sample: peripheral blood. The CDR3 region has the DNA TGTGCCAGCAGCTTCTTCAGGGGGACCTATGGCTACACCTTC. Encoded protein: CASSFFRGTYGYTF.